The 2 T cell receptor beta chains given below trace back to one sample, sequenced in a study of blood T cells in healthy people across ages. PCR was performed a second time for about 6 to 12 cycles using a sample-barcoded 5' primer and a J-beta primer mix. TCRdb re-called the 5' RACE reads with MiXCR, one entry per CDR3 protein. The sample contains hundreds of thousands of distinct CDR3 sequences, 29% of which appear only once. Sequences were obtained from blood. These receptor sequences come from a woman older than 75 in good health.

The chain employs TRBV12-3 or TRBV12-4 and TRBJ2-3; 8 bases agree with TRBD2. There are 14 residues in the CDR3. Germline trimming cut 3 bases from V and 1 base from J; bases unmatched to any gene: 0. Here the CDR3 reads CASSLREGTDTQYF. CDR3 bases: TGTGCCAGCAGTTTGCGGGAGGGCACAGATACGCAGTATTTT.

This clonotype has more than one count but fewer than ten. The chain employs TRBV28 and TRBJ2-3; D perhaps matches TRBD1 (5 bases). V lost 5 bases and J 0 bases, leaving 18 bases between the germline ends. Germline lookup yields CDR1 MDHEN and CDR2 SYDVKM. The CDR3 is 17 amino acids. The CDR3 DNA follows: TGTGCCAGCAGTCCCCCAATCCCAGGGCCTAGCACAGATACGCAGTATTTT. This codes for CASSPPIPGPSTDTQYF.